The 2 T cell receptor beta chains listed next were all sequenced from one sample in a study of vaccination effects on CD4 cells after COVID-19. Here immunoSEQ multiplex PCR was the method, and the copy in TCRdb shows in-frame clones only, minus some. The table lists tens of thousands of clones, about 78% of them singletons. Their antigen targets remain unknown. With the ViraFEST assay, the study expanded antigen-specific CD4+ T cells using viral peptide pools, then sequenced them. Following culture for more than 9 days, CD4+ T cells were isolated. Each vaccine recipient was nucleocapsid antibody negative and had no prior SARS-CoV-2 infection. Material: CD4+ T cells from PBMCs cultured with SARS-CoV-2 spike peptides, obtained before COVID-19 vaccination. Receptors were obtained from a human donor who received a COVID-19 vaccine.

V and J are TRBV6-6 and TRBJ2-3, with D possibly TRBD1 on 5 matching bases. The CDR3 totals 16 residues. The V end was cut by 5 bases, the J end by 3 bases, with 18 bases between. CDR1 and CDR2 from the germline V gene are MNHNY and SVGAGI (reference sequence). CDR3 residues: CASSGGGARATDTQYF. For the CDR3, the DNA is TGTGCCAGCAGTGGTGGTGGGGCAAGGGCAACAGATACGCAGTATTTT.

This clone has only a few counts. The chain uses TRBV27 and TRBJ1-6, with D maybe TRBD1 (6 bases). Germline lookup yields CDR1 MNHEY and CDR2 SMNVEV (reference sequence). The CDR3 spans 14 residues. The V gene lost 5 bases and the J gene lost 10 bases, with 15 bases spanning the gap. DNA for the CDR3: TGTGCCAGCAGTAACAGGGAAGGGGGATCACCCCTCCACTTT. Its protein product is CASSNREGGSPLHF.